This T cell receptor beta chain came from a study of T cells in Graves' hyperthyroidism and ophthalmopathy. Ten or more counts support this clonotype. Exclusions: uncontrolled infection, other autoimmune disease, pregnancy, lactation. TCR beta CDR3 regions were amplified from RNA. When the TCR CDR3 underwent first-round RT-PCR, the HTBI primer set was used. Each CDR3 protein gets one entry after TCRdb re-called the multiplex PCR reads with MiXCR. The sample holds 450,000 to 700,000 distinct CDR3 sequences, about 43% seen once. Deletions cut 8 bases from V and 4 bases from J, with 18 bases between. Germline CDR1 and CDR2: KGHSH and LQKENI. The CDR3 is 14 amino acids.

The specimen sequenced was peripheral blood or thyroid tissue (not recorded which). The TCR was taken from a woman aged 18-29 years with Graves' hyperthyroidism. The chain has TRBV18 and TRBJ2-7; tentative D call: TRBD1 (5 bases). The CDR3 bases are TGTGCCAGCAGCCCGCGGCAGGGTGTATACGAGCAGTACTTC. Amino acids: CASSPRQGVYEQYF. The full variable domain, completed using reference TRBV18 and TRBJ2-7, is NAGVMQNPRHLVRRRGQEARLRCSPMKGHSHVYWYRQLPEEGLKFMVYLQKENIIDESGMPKERFSAEFPKEGPSILRIQQVVRGDSAAYFCASSPRQGVYEQYFGPGTRLTVT.